A single sample gave rise to the 32 T cell receptor beta chains below, sequenced in a study of CD8+ T cells in alopecia areata. After isolation, RNA underwent reverse transcription to generate cDNA as the sequencing template. The table came from immunoSEQ multiplex PCR; TCRdb's copy has only in-frame clones and leaves some out. This sample has about 5,900 clones, with about 55% found just once. Obtained from alopecia areata patients were lesional scalp punch biopsies along with peripheral blood. The sample comprised skin. Receptor source: a human donor with alopecia areata.

By proportion, this clone is large. The chain carries TRBV18 and TRBJ2-3, with TRBD2 matching over 10 bases. Trimming removed 0 bases from V and 5 bases from J; junction bases left unmatched: 5. Per germline, CDR1 KGHSH and CDR2 LQKENI. CDR3 length: 16 residues. The CDR3 DNA sequence: TGTGCCAGCTCACCACCAGCGGGAGGGCCCGAAGATACGCAGTATTTT. Residues: CASSPPAGGPEDTQYF.

V is TRBV28 and J is TRBJ1-4; D is unclear. The CDR3 loop spans 17 amino acids. Looked up from germline, CDR1 is MDHEN and CDR2 is SYDVKM. Deletions cut 5 bases from V and 0 bases from J, with 16 bases between. CDR3 sequence: CASSPWTFGTTNEKLFF. The CDR3 DNA sequence: TGTGCCAGCAGTCCATGGACGTTCGGGACAACTAATGAAAAACTGTTTTTT.

This clone was counted a few times. The chain carries TRBV7-2 and TRBJ2-7; D uncertain. Germline CDR1 reads SGHTA; CDR2 reads FQGNSA. This CDR3 comprises 15 residues. Between the trimmed V and J ends, which lost 2 bases and 0 bases, there was a span of 11 bases. CDR3 sequence: CASSLMGVASYEQYF. CDR3 bases: TGTGCCAGCAGCTTAATGGGTGTGGCCTCCTACGAGCAGTACTTC.

J is TRBJ1-2 and V is TRBV2; weak D call: TRBD1 (6 bases). The V gene's germline CDR1 is SNHLY and CDR2 FYNNEI. The CDR3 is made up of 14 amino acids. V lost 4 bases, J lost 6 bases, and 15 bases lay in between. The CDR3 region has the DNA TGTGCCAGCAGTGGACAGGTCCCCCAGGATGGCTACACCTTC. This codes for CASSGQVPQDGYTF. Full variable domain (missing parts from reference TRBV2 and TRBJ1-2): EPEVTQTPSHQVTQMGQEVILRCVPISNHLYFYWYRQILGQKVEFLVSFYNNEISEKSEIFDDQFSVERPDGSNFTLKIRSTKLEDSAMYFCASSGQVPQDGYTFGSGTRLTVV.

The V call is TRBV7-9, the J call TRBJ2-7; the D call may be TRBD1 or TRBD2 (6 bases each). Germline V gene sequence: CDR1 SEHNR, CDR2 FQNEAQ (reference sequence). Trimming removed 5 bases from V and 3 bases from J, with 17 bases in between. The CDR3 sequence is 15 residues long. CDR3 DNA sequence: TGTGCCAGCAGCCGAAAAGGGGGGTTAGACTACGAGCAGTACTTC. This codes for CASSRKGGLDYEQYF.

The rearrangement joins TRBV29-1 to TRBJ2-7, with D perhaps matching TRBD1 (6 bases). The CDR3 is 12 amino acids. Germline V gene sequence: CDR1 SQVTM, CDR2 ANQGSEA. The CDR3 nucleotides read TGCGTAATCCAGGGGCTGTCCTACGAGCAGTACTTC. This encodes CVIQGLSYEQYF.

This clone was picked up a small number of times. This chain links TRBV30 with TRBJ2-2, with D maybe TRBD2 (5 bases). The CDR3 covers 16 residues. The ends were cut back, 3 bases at V and 0 bases at J, with 14 bases in the middle. Germline V CDR1 and CDR2: GTSNPN, SVGIG (reference sequence). Here the CDR3 reads CAWSKEAGANTGELFF. The CDR3 nucleotides are TGTGCCTGGAGCAAGGAGGCAGGCGCGAACACCGGGGAGCTGTTTTTT.

This clone was observed once. The chain uses TRBV28 and TRBJ2-7, with 7 bases identical to TRBD2. V lost 7 bases and J lost 7; bases outside the gene matches: 16. This CDR3 is 15 amino acids long. Germline V CDR1 and CDR2: MDHEN, SYDVKM. The CDR3 protein is CASTLGRAGVGEQYF. CDR3 nucleotides: TGTGCCAGCACCCTAGGAAGGGCGGGAGTGGGGGAGCAGTACTTC. Full variable domain (remainder filled in from reference TRBV28 and TRBJ2-7): DVKVTQSSRYLVKRTGEKVFLECVQDMDHENMFWYRQDPGLGLRLIYFSYDVKMKEKGDIPEGYSVSREKKERFSLILESASTNQTSMYLCASTLGRAGVGEQYFGPGTRLTVT.

The V call is TRBV9, the J call TRBJ2-7, with a possible D match to TRBD1 (5 bases). V lost 4 bases to trimming and J lost 2 bases, with 19 bases between them. The CDR3 covers 16 residues. Germline V lookup: CDR1 SGDLS, CDR2 YYNGEE. The chain's CDR3 is CASSNSRKQVPYEQYF. The CDR3 DNA sequence: TGTGCCAGCAGCAACTCACGGAAACAGGTCCCCTACGAGCAGTACTTC.

This sequence joins TRBV27 and TRBJ2-7; D is tentatively TRBD1 or TRBD2 (5 bases each). CDR3 length: 12 amino acids. With 3 bases removed from V and 3 bases from J, the gap between germline ends came to 6 bases. Germline assignment: CDR1 MNHEY and CDR2 SMNVEV (reference sequence). CDR3 protein: CASSLRGYEQYF. The CDR3 DNA follows: TGTGCCAGCAGTTTGAGGGGCTACGAGCAGTACTTC.

The J gene is TRBJ1-1, the V gene TRBV4-1, with D unresolved. The germline V gene encodes CDR1 MGHRA and CDR2 YSYEKL. Trimming took off 0 bases at V and 1 base at J, with 6 bases between the two ends. The CDR3 covers 14 residues. As DNA, the CDR3 is TGCGCCAGCAGCCAAGACAGCTCGAACACTGAAGCTTTCTTT. Its protein product is CASSQDSSNTEAFF.

This chain links TRBV5-1 with TRBJ2-2; D is ambiguous. V lost 0 bases and J lost 7, with 7 bases in between. The germline V gene encodes CDR1 SGHRS and CDR2 YFSETQ. The CDR3 covers 13 residues. The DNA for the CDR3 is TGCGCCAGCAGCTTGGGAGATGTCGGGGAGCTGTTTTTT. Protein sequence: CASSLGDVGELFF. Based on the CDR3 plus reference TRBV5-1 and TRBJ2-2, the full variable domain is KAGVTQTPRYLIKTRGQQVTLSCSPISGHRSVSWYQQTPGQGLQFLFEYFSETQRNKGNFPGRFSGRQFSNSRSEMNVSTLELGDSALYLCASSLGDVGELFFGEGSRLTVL.

V usage is TRBV5-8 and J usage is TRBJ1-5; no clear D gene. This CDR3 is 15 amino acids long. The germline CDR1 and CDR2 sequences are SGHTS and YDEGEE. V was trimmed by 0 bases and J by 4 bases, leaving 11 bases between them. DNA for the CDR3: TGTGCCAGCAGCTTGGCCCGTCGAGGGAATCAGCCCCAGCATTTT. Protein product: CASSLARRGNQPQHF.

This chain uses TRBV2 with TRBJ1-5; D is unresolved. V was cut by 4 bases and J by 0 bases, with 7 bases left in between. Germline lookup yields CDR1 SNHLY and CDR2 FYNNEI. CDR3 length: 14 residues. DNA for the CDR3: TGTGCCAGCAGTGGCCAGAGTAGCAATCAGCCCCAGCATTTT. Its protein product is CASSGQSSNQPQHF.

This chain connects TRBV6-6 to TRBJ2-7, with 9 positions matching TRBD2. Germline V lookup: CDR1 MNHNY, CDR2 SVGAGI (reference sequence). This CDR3 comprises 15 residues. V dropped 10 bases and J dropped 5; count of bases not matched to a gene: 15. The DNA of the CDR3 is TGTGCCACCCTTCTAGCTAGCGGGAACCTTAACGAGCAGTACTTC. Amino acid sequence: CATLLASGNLNEQYF.

This clone was counted only a few times. The chain is built from TRBV21-1 and TRBJ2-3; whether TRBD1, the table's D call, matches the DNA was not checked. TRBV21-1 is designated a pseudogene. The CDR3 is made up of 12 amino acids. The chain's CDR3 is CASSKEGDTQYF. The CDR3 DNA reads TGTGCCAGCAGCAAAGAGGGGGATACGCAGTATTTT.

This clone has only a few counts. V is TRBV19 and J is TRBJ1-5; maybe TRBD1 (5 bases). This CDR3 comprises 14 residues. From germline, CDR1 is LNHDA and CDR2 SQIVND (reference sequence). Trimming shortened V by 3 bases and J by 3 bases, and 9 bases separated the two germline ends. The CDR3 DNA reads as TGTGCCAGTAGTATCAAGGGGACCAATCAGCCCCAGCATTTT. Its protein product is CASSIKGTNQPQHF.

This rearrangement joins TRBV7-9 to TRBJ2-5, with TRBD2 matching 8 bases. The CDR3 runs to 12 residues. V lost 11 bases to trimming and J lost 2 bases; unmatched junction nucleotides: 4. Germline V gene lookup returns CDR1 SEHNR and CDR2 FQNEAQ (reference sequence). The CDR3 region has the DNA TGTGCCGCCCGCGGGGGGCAAGAGACCCAGTACTTC. It yields the protein CAARGGQETQYF.

There are a few counts of this clone. This chain joins TRBV2 and TRBJ2-3, with TRBD2 as a possible D gene (7 bases). This CDR3 comprises 15 residues. The V end was cut by 4 bases, the J end by 6 bases, with 17 bases between. The germline V gene has CDR1 SNHLY and CDR2 FYNNEI. The CDR3 spells CASSVGGAIRDTQYF. CDR3 coding DNA: TGTGCCAGCAGTGTAGGGGGGGCCATTCGCGATACGCAGTATTTT. Together with reference TRBV2 and TRBJ2-3, the CDR3 gives the full variable domain: EPEVTQTPSHQVTQMGQEVILRCVPISNHLYFYWYRQILGQKVEFLVSFYNNEISEKSEIFDDQFSVERPDGSNFTLKIRSTKLEDSAMYFCASSVGGAIRDTQYFGPGTRLTVL.

The chain recombines TRBV29-1 with TRBJ2-5; 10 nucleotides align to TRBD1. Trimming at V came to 3 bases and at J to 4 bases, leaving 8 bases not matched to a gene. Germline lookup yields CDR1 SQVTM and CDR2 ANQGSEA. This CDR3 has 15 amino acids. CDR3 protein: CSVEARDRGRETQYF. The CDR3 DNA sequence: TGCAGCGTTGAGGCTAGAGACAGGGGGCGAGAGACCCAGTACTTC.

This clone was observed a handful of times. The rearrangement links TRBV5-4 to TRBJ1-2; D is undetermined. Germline V CDR1 and CDR2: SGHNT, YYREEE (reference sequence). CDR3 length equals 13 residues. The V and J ends lost 0 bases and 7 bases respectively, with 10 bases between them. CDR3 DNA sequence: TGTGCCAGCAGCTTGGGATTTCGCCGTGGCTACACCTTC. This translates into CASSLGFRRGYTF.

Concerning this clone itself: At one boundary the junction diverges from the germline segment, which might be a read error. The chain uses TRBV20-1 and TRBJ2-7; possibly TRBD1 or TRBD2 for D (5 bases each). CDR1 and CDR2 from the germline V gene are DFQATT and SNEGSKA (reference sequence). The CDR3 runs to 11 residues. CDR3 DNA sequence: TGCAGTGCCAGAGGGGCCTACGAGCAGTACTTC. Its protein product is CSARGAYEQYF.

This clone was seen more than once but under ten times. This chain joins TRBV21-1 and TRBJ1-6; the D segment call TRBD1 is taken from the table without a DNA check. TRBV21-1 corresponds to a pseudogene. This CDR3 spans 18 amino acids. This CDR3 is CASRTVIATHHHNSPLHF. For the CDR3, the DNA is TGTGCCAGCAGGACAGTCATAGCTACACATCATCATAATTCACCCCTCCACTTT.

The V and J genes are TRBV6-1 and TRBJ2-2, with D unresolved. Trimming cost V 7 bases and J 6 bases, with 12 bases left between them. Per the germline V gene, CDR1 is MNHNS and CDR2 is SASEGT. The CDR3 extends over 13 amino acids. The CDR3 DNA reads as TGTGCCAGCACACGCCTGATGTCCGGGGAGCTGTTTTTT. It translates to CASTRLMSGELFF.

This sequence joins TRBV7-9 and TRBJ2-5, with 8 bases identical to TRBD1. Judging by the DNA end, TRBJ2-7 fits better; the J call may be wrong. Germline V gene sequence: CDR1 SEHNR, CDR2 FQNEAQ (reference sequence). The CDR3 has 14 amino acids. In DNA, the CDR3 is TGTGCCAGCAGCCTCGGACAGGGATGGTACGAGCAGTACTTC. Translation: CASSLGQGWYEQYF.

This chain uses TRBV2 with TRBJ2-7; D possibly matches TRBD1 or TRBD2 (5 bases each). Trimming took off 11 bases at V and 1 base at J, with 15 bases between the two ends. The germline V gene has CDR1 SNHLY and CDR2 FYNNEI. The CDR3 is 13 amino acids. The CDR3: CAGRDVGSYEQYF. The DNA of the CDR3 is TGTGCCGGCCGGGACGTGGGGTCCTACGAGCAGTACTTC.

J is TRBJ2-6 and V is TRBV16; no reliable D call. Germline CDR1 reads KGHSY; CDR2 reads FQNENV. The CDR3 loop spans 15 amino acids. The germline V and J ends were trimmed by 4 bases and 0 bases, with 7 bases remaining between them. In nucleotides, the CDR3 is TGTGCCAGCAGCCCCCTTGTCTCTGGGGCCAACGTCCTGACTTTC. Amino acids: CASSPLVSGANVLTF.

Only a few counts were recorded for this clone. Other DNA sequences of this sample code for an identical CDR3. J is TRBJ2-1 and V is TRBV28; 11 bases fit TRBD2. V lost 2 bases to trimming and J lost 9 bases; unmatched junction nucleotides: 0. Looked up from germline, CDR1 is MDHEN and CDR2 is SYDVKM. The CDR3 consists of 13 residues. DNA for the CDR3: TGTGCCAGCAGTTTAGGGACTAGCGGTGAGCAGTTCTTC. Protein sequence: CASSLGTSGEQFF. Together with reference TRBV28 and TRBJ2-1, the CDR3 gives the full variable domain: DVKVTQSSRYLVKRTGEKVFLECVQDMDHENMFWYRQDPGLGLRLIYFSYDVKMKEKGDIPEGYSVSREKKERFSLILESASTNQTSMYLCASSLGTSGEQFFGPGTRLTVL.

In its sample, this clone ranks as large. This chain links TRBV7-9 with TRBJ2-1; TRBD2 might be the D (6 bases). The germline CDR1 and CDR2 sequences are SEHNR and FQNEAQ (reference sequence). Trimming removed 7 bases at V and 9 bases at J, with 19 bases between. The CDR3 totals 14 residues. The CDR3 spells CASTEGLAPGEQFF. The CDR3 DNA reads as TGTGCCAGCACAGAGGGGCTAGCGCCGGGTGAGCAGTTCTTC.

The chain employs TRBV19 and TRBJ2-7; 8 bases map to TRBD1. Trimming at V came to 2 bases and at J to 6 bases, leaving 6 bases not matched to a gene. The V gene's germline CDR1 is LNHDA and CDR2 SQIVND (reference sequence). CDR3 length: 14 residues. CDR3 residues: CASSIQTGTGEQYF. In nucleotides, the CDR3 is TGTGCCAGTAGTATACAGACAGGGACAGGCGAGCAGTACTTC.

The chain is built from TRBV4-1 and TRBJ2-6; D gene ambiguous. Germline-derived CDR1 and CDR2 are MGHRA and YSYEKL. This CDR3 is built from 16 residues. V was trimmed by 1 base and J by 1 base, leaving 8 bases between them. DNA of the CDR3: TGCGCCAGCAGCCAAGTAAAAGGGTCTGGGGCCAACGTCCTGACTTTC. Amino acid sequence: CASSQVKGSGANVLTF.

This clone was counted between two and nine times. The V and J genes are TRBV6-5 and TRBJ2-2; the D is unclear. The length of the CDR3 is 16 residues. Germline assignment: CDR1 MNHEY and CDR2 SVGAGI. V shed 1 base and J shed 1 base, with 10 bases lying between them. In DNA form, the CDR3 reads TGTGCCAGCAGTTACTACGGACCCGGGAACACCGGGGAGCTGTTTTTT. Amino acids: CASSYYGPGNTGELFF.